This TCR beta chain was profiled in a study of blood T cell repertoires in COVID-19. Study-wide background: Sites across the United States, Italy and Spain contributed samples from acute and convalescent COVID-19.

Enrolled through a virtual design, the participants were between roughly 18 and 89 years of age and came from some 26 US areas. Donors in Cohort 3 counted as recovered after two negative PCRs, clearance, or symptom resolution. The CDR3 runs 16 residues. Germline V gene data show CDR1 as ENHRY and CDR2 as SYGVKD. Trimming cost V 6 bases and J 6 bases; bases outside gene matches: 12. Authors' methods: Scientists estimated how many nucleated cells there were by amplifying reference gene primers. The repertoire was sequenced with immunoSEQ multiplex PCR; TCRdb's copy has only in-frame clones and lacks some. That table is the source of V, J and clone size, and D and trimming were worked out from the DNA. The profile shows around 260,000 clones, about 93% of them singletons.

The chain has TRBV10-3 and TRBJ2-3; 10 bases fit TRBD1. What was sequenced was PBMCs or T cells enriched from blood (not recorded which). The sequence came from a woman aged 25-40 years who had recovered from COVID-19. The CDR3 DNA is TGTGCCATCAGGAATAACCGGGACAGGGGCCCTGATACGCAGTATTTT. Its protein is CAIRNNRDRGPDTQYF.